This passage covers 26 T cell receptor beta chains from one sample sequenced in a study of blood T cell repertoires in COVID-19. Sequenced by immunoSEQ multiplex PCR; TCRdb stores in-frame clones only, minus some. Among over 150,000 clones listed, approximately 80% were seen once. Sequencing input: peripheral blood. The receptors come from a woman in her fifties or sixties with acute or convalescent COVID-19.

This rearrangement joins TRBV6-2 or TRBV6-3 to TRBJ2-3; 10 positions agree with TRBD1. Losses at the gene ends were 2 bases for V and 4 bases for J; bases not matched to a gene: 12. The V gene's germline CDR1 is MNHEY and CDR2 SVGEGT. The CDR3 runs to 18 residues. The CDR3 DNA reads TGTGCCAGCAGTTACCAACAGAGACAGGGGGCTTTCGCAGATACGCAGTATTTT. Amino acid sequence: CASSYQQRQGAFADTQYF.

The rearrangement links TRBV7-3 to TRBJ2-2; 10 bases are shared with TRBD2. This CDR3 is 15 amino acids long. Germline CDR1 and CDR2: SGHTA and FQGTGA. J was trimmed by 7 bases and V by 2 bases; bases with no gene match: 4. Here the CDR3 DNA reads TGTGCCAGCAGCTTAGCGGCTAGCGGGGGCGGGGAGCTGTTTTTT. As protein: CASSLAASGGGELFF.

The CDR3 spells CSVEDTGTVSYEQYF. The CDR3 DNA sequence: TGCAGCGTTGAAGATACGGGGACAGTTTCCTACGAGCAGTACTTC. V gene TRBV29-1 combines with J gene TRBJ2-7; 7 positions agree with TRBD1. From germline, CDR1 is SQVTM and CDR2 ANQGSEA. V shed 0 bases, J shed 1 base, and the junction held 6 bases outside the gene matches. The CDR3 runs 15 residues.

This clone was detected only a few times. The gene calls are TRBV5-1 and TRBJ1-2, with a tentative D call TRBD1 (6 bases). In germline, CDR1 is SGHRS, CDR2 YFSETQ. CDR3 length: 13 amino acids. V was clipped by 0 bases and J by 8 bases, with 11 bases between them. In DNA, the CDR3 is TGCGCCAGCAGCTTGGAGCCAGGGGTGGGCTACACCTTC. Translating it yields CASSLEPGVGYTF.

This clone has only a few counts. V is TRBV30 and J is TRBJ1-4, with a tentative D call TRBD1 (5 bases). V shed 6 bases and J shed 10 bases, with 18 bases lying between them. The CDR3 is 13 amino acids. Germline values: CDR1 GTSNPN, CDR2 SVGIG (reference sequence). CDR3: CACGGGGVGKLFF. CDR3 DNA: TGTGCCTGTGGAGGAGGAGGGGTTGGAAAACTGTTTTTT.

V gene TRBV27 combines with J gene TRBJ1-2; D ambiguous. Germline CDR1 is MNHEY and CDR2 is SMNVEV (reference sequence). The CDR3 has 14 amino acids. V lost 3 bases and J 4 bases, leaving 12 bases between the germline ends. The CDR3 sequence is CASSFSPGVYGYTF. DNA of the CDR3: TGTGCCAGCAGTTTCTCCCCGGGTGTCTATGGCTACACCTTC.

The rearrangement uses TRBV25-1 and TRBJ1-6; tentative D call: TRBD1 (6 bases). V dropped 3 bases and J dropped 10 bases, with 19 bases sitting between them. Germline CDR1 MGHDK, CDR2 SYGVNS. This CDR3 region has 16 residues. CDR3 sequence reads: CASSDQRGGRSSPLHF. CDR3 bases: TGTGCCAGCAGTGACCAGCGGGGGGGGCGAAGCTCACCCCTCCACTTT.

The rearrangement links TRBV7-2 to TRBJ2-3, with TRBD2 as a possible D gene (6 bases). Germline V CDR1 and CDR2: SGHTA, FQGNSA. The V end lost 1 base, the J end lost 2 bases, and 16 bases lay between the germline ends. CDR3 length equals 17 residues. This CDR3 is CASSLGPASATTDTQYF. The CDR3 coding sequence is TGTGCCAGCAGCTTAGGGCCGGCTAGCGCGACCACAGATACGCAGTATTTT.

The chain is built from TRBV19 and TRBJ1-5; D not resolved. CDR3 length: 12 amino acids. Germline V lookup: CDR1 LNHDA, CDR2 SQIVND (reference sequence). The V end was cut by 5 bases, the J end by 4 bases, with 6 bases between. The CDR3 loop is CASSVSNQPQHF. The CDR3 nucleotides read TGTGCCAGTAGTGTGTCTAATCAGCCCCAGCATTTT.

The V call is TRBV19, the J call TRBJ2-3, with 7 positions matching TRBD2. The germline gives CDR1 LNHDA, CDR2 SQIVND (reference sequence). There are 15 residues in the CDR3. V trimming: 6 bases; J trimming: 1 base; junction bases outside the gene matches: 7. The CDR3: CASSPQRGGTDTQYF. The CDR3 coding sequence is TGTGCCAGTAGCCCCCAGCGGGGAGGCACAGATACGCAGTATTTT.

This chain connects TRBV4-3 to TRBJ1-6; TRBD1 is a possible D gene (6 bases). CDR1 is LGHNA, CDR2 YSLEER, per germline. Trimming removed 0 bases from V and 9 bases from J, with 18 bases in between. The CDR3 has 17 amino acids. Written as DNA, the CDR3 is TGCGCCAGCAGCCAAGATCGGGGCGGGGGGCCGGCTTCACCCCTCCACTTT. Its translation: CASSQDRGGGPASPLHF.

This clone was detected only a few times. The chain employs TRBV6-5 and TRBJ2-7; possible D gene TRBD2, 7 bases. V was clipped by 6 bases and J by 2 bases, with 17 bases between them. Germline V CDR1 and CDR2: MNHEY, SVGAGI. The CDR3 sequence is 15 residues long. This chain's CDR3 is CASSPGSGGAYEQYF. CDR3 nucleotides: TGTGCCAGCAGCCCGGGCTCGGGGGGCGCCTACGAGCAGTACTTC.

This chain links TRBV9 with TRBJ2-7; TRBD1 might be the D (6 bases). V was shortened by 0 bases and J by 1 base, with 11 bases between the two germline ends. The V gene's germline CDR1 is SGDLS and CDR2 YYNGEE. The CDR3 covers 15 residues. The CDR3 region is CASSVDLGTSYEQYF. The DNA for the CDR3 is TGTGCCAGCAGCGTAGATTTGGGGACATCCTACGAGCAGTACTTC.

This chain connects TRBV6-1 to TRBJ2-1; D is perhaps TRBD2 (6 bases). The CDR3 is made up of 15 amino acids. Germline lookup yields CDR1 MNHNS and CDR2 SASEGT. Trimming removed 8 bases from V and 7 bases from J, with 21 bases in between. The CDR3, as DNA: TGTGCCAGCTGCAATACGGCGGGGAGGTCGAATGAGCAGTTCTTC. Protein sequence: CASCNTAGRSNEQFF.

The chain is built from TRBV7-2 and TRBJ1-6, with 7 positions matching TRBD1. The CDR3 is made up of 16 amino acids. The germline V gene has CDR1 SGHTA and CDR2 FQGNSA. V gave up 4 bases and J gave up 9 bases; unmatched junction bases: 12. The CDR3 loop reads CASSSRRQGSASPLHF. The CDR3 nucleotides read TGTGCCAGCAGCTCCCGGCGACAGGGATCCGCTTCACCCCTCCACTTT.

V usage is TRBV19 and J usage is TRBJ2-1, with 12 bases that match TRBD2. The CDR3 runs to 15 residues. Germline CDR1 is LNHDA and CDR2 is SQIVND (reference sequence). Unmatched junction bases numbered 3, after V lost 6 bases and J lost 3 bases. Here the CDR3 reads CASSSSGGDYNEQFF. DNA for the CDR3: TGTGCCAGTAGCTCTAGCGGGGGGGACTACAATGAGCAGTTCTTC.

This rearrangement joins TRBV5-1 to TRBJ1-6, with 7 bases matching TRBD1. Germline CDR1 is SGHRS and CDR2 is YFSETQ. V lost 2 bases and J lost 9; bases outside the gene matches: 8. This CDR3 is 15 amino acids long. The CDR3 is CASSLTGERSSPLHF. The CDR3 DNA sequence: TGCGCCAGCAGCTTAACAGGGGAACGAAGTTCACCCCTCCACTTT. Combining the CDR3 with reference TRBV5-1 and TRBJ1-6 gives the whole variable domain KAGVTQTPRYLIKTRGQQVTLSCSPISGHRSVSWYQQTPGQGLQFLFEYFSETQRNKGNFPGRFSGRQFSNSRSEMNVSTLELGDSALYLCASSLTGERSSPLHFGNGTRLTVT.

The gene calls are TRBV10-3 and TRBJ1-5; 11 bases line up with TRBD1. The germline CDR1 and CDR2 sequences are ENHRY and SYGVKD. The CDR3 loop spans 15 amino acids. The trim removed 4 bases at V and 7 bases at J, leaving 6 bases unmatched. The CDR3 DNA reads TGTGCCATCAGTGTGGACAGGGGGCTTGGGCAGCCCCAGCATTTT. It is translated as CAISVDRGLGQPQHF.

V and J are TRBV5-5 and TRBJ1-5; TRBD1 aligns across 7 bases. Germline V gene lookup returns CDR1 SGHKS and CDR2 YYEKEE (reference sequence). The CDR3 is made up of 17 amino acids. V shed 4 bases and J 7 bases; nucleotides not matched to a gene: 17. CDR3 amino acids: CASSPSEGTVRGQPQHF. The CDR3 region has the DNA TGTGCCAGCAGCCCGTCAGAAGGGACAGTAAGAGGGCAGCCCCAGCATTTT.

The count of this clone is one. The CDR3 region has the DNA TGCGCCAGCAGCCAAGGAGGGGGAAGCGAGCAGTACTTC. It specifies CASSQGGGSEQYF. This chain uses TRBV4-3 with TRBJ2-7; possibly TRBD1 for D (6 bases). The V gene lost 1 base and the J gene lost 6 bases, with 10 bases spanning the gap. Germline CDR1 and CDR2: LGHNA and YSLEER. This CDR3 contains 13 residues.

V gene TRBV7-2 combines with J gene TRBJ2-7; D unresolved. From germline, CDR1 is SGHTA and CDR2 FQGNSA. The CDR3 loop spans 13 amino acids. V was cut by 2 bases and J by 2 bases, with 7 bases left in between. The CDR3 is CASSLIVAYEQYF. In DNA, the CDR3 is TGTGCCAGCAGCTTAATAGTGGCCTACGAGCAGTACTTC.

This rearrangement joins TRBV29-1 to TRBJ2-2, with 9 bases that match TRBD2. In germline, CDR1 is SQVTM, CDR2 ANQGSEA. The CDR3 runs to 16 residues. The V gene end was trimmed by 7 bases and the J gene end by 6 bases; junction bases not matched to a gene: 15. The CDR3 coding sequence is TGCAGCGCCGCAGGTTCTTGGCGGGGGGGACCCGGGGAGCTGTTTTTT. Residues: CSAAGSWRGGPGELFF.

This chain uses TRBV7-9 with TRBJ2-5, with TRBD1 identical over 9 bases. J lost 2 bases, V lost 3 bases, and 7 bases had no gene match. Germline CDR1 and CDR2: SEHNR and FQNEAQ (reference sequence). The CDR3 consists of 16 residues. The CDR3: CASSLGGTGRQETQYF. CDR3 DNA: TGTGCCAGCAGCTTGGGGGGGACAGGGAGGCAAGAGACCCAGTACTTC.

The chain joins TRBV5-1 to TRBJ1-1; a weak D match, TRBD1 (5 bases). The germline V gene has CDR1 SGHRS and CDR2 YFSETQ. Trimming pared 4 bases from V and 0 bases from J, leaving 13 bases between. The CDR3 has 15 residues. The CDR3, as DNA: TGCGCCAGCAGCCCACGAGACAGACTGAACACTGAAGCTTTCTTT. It specifies CASSPRDRLNTEAFF.

This clone has only a few counts. The rearrangement uses TRBV7-2 and TRBJ1-2; a possible D gene is TRBD1 (6 bases). Germline values: CDR1 SGHTA, CDR2 FQGNSA. Trimming removed 1 base at V and 5 bases at J, with 17 bases between. The CDR3 totals 16 residues. The CDR3 DNA is TGTGCCAGCAGCTTAGATAGTATCGGGGGGCGATATGGCTACACCTTC. Translation gives CASSLDSIGGRYGYTF.

The gene calls are TRBV28 and TRBJ1-2; D is ambiguous. This CDR3 spans 14 amino acids. V was pared by 6 bases and J by 8 bases, with 19 bases between. Per germline, CDR1 MDHEN and CDR2 SYDVKM. The DNA for the CDR3 is TGTGCCAGCAGCCACCGGGCCCTGGAGGAGGGCTACACCTTC. Translated: CASSHRALEEGYTF.